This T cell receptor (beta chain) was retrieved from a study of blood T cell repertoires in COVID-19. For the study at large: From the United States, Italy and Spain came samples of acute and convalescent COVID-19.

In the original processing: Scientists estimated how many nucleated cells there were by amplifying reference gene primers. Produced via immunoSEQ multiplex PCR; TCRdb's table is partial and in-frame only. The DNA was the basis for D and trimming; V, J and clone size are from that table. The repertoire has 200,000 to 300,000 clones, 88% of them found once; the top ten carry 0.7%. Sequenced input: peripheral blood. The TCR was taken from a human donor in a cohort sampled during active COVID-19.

CDR3 in amino acids: CASSQDQRADFISGANVLTF. CDR3 sequence (DNA): TGTGCCAGCAGCCAAGATCAGAGAGCAGACTTCATCTCTGGGGCCAACGTCCTGACTTTC. The V call is TRBV3-1 (or the pseudogene TRBV3-2), the J call TRBJ2-6; D is unclear. The V end lost 0 bases, the J end lost 0 bases, and 18 bases lay between the germline ends. The germline V gene encodes CDR1 LGHDT and CDR2 YNNKEL (reference sequence). This CDR3 is built from 20 residues.